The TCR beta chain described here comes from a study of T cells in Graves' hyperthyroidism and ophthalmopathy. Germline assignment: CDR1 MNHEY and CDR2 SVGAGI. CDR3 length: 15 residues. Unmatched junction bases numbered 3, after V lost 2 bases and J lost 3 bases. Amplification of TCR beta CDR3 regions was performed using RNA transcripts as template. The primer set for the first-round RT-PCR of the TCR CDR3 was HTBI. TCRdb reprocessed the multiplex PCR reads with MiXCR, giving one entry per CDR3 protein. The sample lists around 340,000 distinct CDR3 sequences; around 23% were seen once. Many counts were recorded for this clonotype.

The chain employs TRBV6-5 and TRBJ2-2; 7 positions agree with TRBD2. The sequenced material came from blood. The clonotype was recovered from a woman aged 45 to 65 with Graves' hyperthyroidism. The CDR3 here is CASSYRTRDTGELFF. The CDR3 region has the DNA TGTGCCAGCAGTTACAGGACTAGGGACACCGGGGAGCTGTTTTTT.